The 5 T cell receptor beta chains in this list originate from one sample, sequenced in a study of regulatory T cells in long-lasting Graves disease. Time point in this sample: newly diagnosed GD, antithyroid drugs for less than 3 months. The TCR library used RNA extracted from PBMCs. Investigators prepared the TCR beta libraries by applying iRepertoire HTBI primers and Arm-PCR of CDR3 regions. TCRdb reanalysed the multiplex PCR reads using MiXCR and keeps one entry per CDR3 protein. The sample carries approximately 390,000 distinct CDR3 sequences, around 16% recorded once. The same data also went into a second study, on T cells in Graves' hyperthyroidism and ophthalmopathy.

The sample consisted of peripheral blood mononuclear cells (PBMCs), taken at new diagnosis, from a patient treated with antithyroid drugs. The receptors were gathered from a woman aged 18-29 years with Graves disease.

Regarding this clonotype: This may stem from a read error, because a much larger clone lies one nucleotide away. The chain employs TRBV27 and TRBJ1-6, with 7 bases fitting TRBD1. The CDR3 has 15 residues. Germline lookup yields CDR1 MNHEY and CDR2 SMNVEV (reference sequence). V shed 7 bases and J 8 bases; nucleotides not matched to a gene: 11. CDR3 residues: CASKPSGGGDSPLHF. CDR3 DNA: TGTGCCAGCAAGCCATCAGGGGGTGGTGATTCACCCCTCCACTTT.

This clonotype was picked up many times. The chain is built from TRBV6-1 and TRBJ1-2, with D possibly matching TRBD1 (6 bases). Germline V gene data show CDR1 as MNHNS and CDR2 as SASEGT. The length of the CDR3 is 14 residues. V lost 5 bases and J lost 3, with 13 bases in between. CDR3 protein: CASSTIQGYYGYTF. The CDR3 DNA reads TGTGCCAGCAGTACGATACAGGGATACTATGGCTACACCTTC.

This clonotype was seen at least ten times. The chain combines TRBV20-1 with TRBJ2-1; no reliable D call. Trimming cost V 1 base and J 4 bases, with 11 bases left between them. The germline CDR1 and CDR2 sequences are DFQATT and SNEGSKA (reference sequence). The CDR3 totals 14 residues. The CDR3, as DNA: TGCAGTGCTAGAGGTCCAACCCATTACAATGAGCAGTTCTTC. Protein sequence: CSARGPTHYNEQFF.

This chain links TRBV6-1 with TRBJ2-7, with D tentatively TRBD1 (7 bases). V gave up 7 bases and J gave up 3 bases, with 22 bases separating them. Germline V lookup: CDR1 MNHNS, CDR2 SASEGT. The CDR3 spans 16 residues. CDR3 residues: CASNNDRGTAFYEQYF. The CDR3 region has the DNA TGTGCCAGCAATAACGACCGCGGGACAGCCTTCTACGAGCAGTACTTC.

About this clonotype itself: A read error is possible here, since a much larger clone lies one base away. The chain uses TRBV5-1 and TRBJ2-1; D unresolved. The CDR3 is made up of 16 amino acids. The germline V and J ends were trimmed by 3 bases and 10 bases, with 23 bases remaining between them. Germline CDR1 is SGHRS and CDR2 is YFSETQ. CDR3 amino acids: CASSSARTKKMDEQFF. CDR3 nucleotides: TGCGCCAGCAGCTCCGCAAGGACCAAGAAAATGGACGAGCAGTTCTTC.